The 2 T cell receptor beta chains presented below share a single source sample, sequenced in a study of human T cells and chemical hapten exposure (dated by TCRdb to about 2021). Explained via the paper, the time point label denotes: pre-sensitization, week 0. This specimen's treatment or condition label, interpreted: therapeutic diphenylcyclopropenone sensitization with weekly scalp DPC. Libraries came from RACE. Reads for this sample came from a NextSeq 500. TCRdb applied fastp at Q25 and MiXCR to the public reads, then kept only in-frame beta chains. CDR3 protein duplicates are merged, each entry listing the most common genes and DNA. For this sample the table gives about 380,000 distinct CDR3 sequences, of which 4.5% to 5.5% were detected only once. The ten largest account for just over 2.5% of the sample. The sequenced sample was whole blood, obtained in connection with sensitization to the hapten diphenylcyclopropenone (DPC). The source is a woman in her forties or fifties with alopecia areata. Some clones in this sample may be carry-over from other donors' samples.

This clonotype was observed a handful of times. The genes are TRBV12-3 or TRBV12-4 and TRBJ1-1; D possibly corresponds to TRBD1 (5 bases). The CDR3 sequence is 17 residues long. Trimming took 3 bases from V and 4 from J, leaving 21 bases between them. The CDR3 spells CASSFPSPGRRGTEAFF. Written as DNA, the CDR3 is TGTGCCAGCAGTTTCCCTTCGCCGGGGAGGAGGGGCACTGAAGCTTTCTTT.

There are many counts of this clonotype. The chain is built from TRBV20-1 and TRBJ2-7, with D maybe TRBD1 (7 bases). CDR1 and CDR2 (germline): DFQATT, SNEGSKA (reference sequence). This CDR3 spans 12 amino acids. Trimming stripped 7 bases from V and 5 bases from J, with 15 bases between. CDR3 residues: CSGRGGGNEQYF. CDR3 in DNA: TGCAGTGGGAGAGGGGGCGGGAACGAGCAGTACTTC.